The 25 T cell receptor beta chains below all came from one sample that was sequenced in a study of T cell responses to AZD1222 COVID-19 vaccine. Here immunoSEQ multiplex PCR was the method, and the copy in TCRdb shows in-frame clones only, minus some. Of under 200,000 clones listed, 85% to 90% are singletons. Sequences were derived from peripheral blood, sampled on day 0 of AZD1222 vaccination. The origin of the receptors is an adult in good health.

The chain uses TRBV28 and TRBJ1-5; 8 bases are shared with TRBD1. Trimming took 0 bases from V and 5 from J; bases not matched to a gene: 3. The CDR3 is made up of 15 amino acids. The V gene's germline CDR1 is MDHEN and CDR2 SYDVKM. CDR3 residues: CASSLWGQDDQPQHF. As DNA, the CDR3 is TGTGCCAGCAGTTTATGGGGACAGGATGATCAGCCCCAGCATTTT.

The chain uses TRBV28 and TRBJ2-1, with 7 bases matching TRBD1. V trimming: 2 bases; J trimming: 6 bases; junction bases outside the gene matches: 10. The germline V gene encodes CDR1 MDHEN and CDR2 SYDVKM. This CDR3 is built from 16 residues. In DNA, the CDR3 is TGTGCCAGCAGTTTAAGAACGGGACAGAGGATCAATGAGCAGTTCTTC. Translation gives CASSLRTGQRINEQFF.

This chain uses TRBV29-1 with TRBJ1-1, with D hard to call. The CDR3 runs 14 residues. Germline-derived CDR1 and CDR2 are SQVTM and ANQGSEA. Trimming left V 2 bases short and J 11 bases short, with 21 bases between. In DNA, the CDR3 is TGCAGCGTTGAAAGGAGAACGTCAGAGGGCCGGGCTTTCTTT. The encoded protein is CSVERRTSEGRAFF.

This clone has a single count. The V call is TRBV5-4, the J call TRBJ1-4, with 9 bases identical to TRBD1. The CDR3 runs 14 residues. Germline values: CDR1 SGHNT, CDR2 YYREEE (reference sequence). The V segment lost 5 bases and the J segment 7 bases; nucleotides outside the gene matches: 6. In DNA, the CDR3 is TGTGCCAGCAGTCAACAGGGGGCGGTTGAAAAACTGTTTTTT. It codes for CASSQQGAVEKLFF. The whole variable domain, remainder taken from reference TRBV5-4 and TRBJ1-4, is ETGVTQSPTHLIKTRGQQVTLRCSSQSGHNTVSWYQQALGQGPQFIFQYYREEENGRGNFPPRFSGLQFPNYSSELNVNALELDDSALYLCASSQQGAVEKLFFGSGTQLSVL.

V and J are TRBV19 and TRBJ1-4; 7 bases map to TRBD1. The J segment lost 8 bases and the V segment lost 5 bases, leaving 8 bases of the junction unmatched. Germline CDR1 is LNHDA and CDR2 is SQIVND (reference sequence). The CDR3 length is 14 residues. The CDR3 DNA is TGTGCCAGTAGTCTGACAGGGAGTCGGGAAAAACTGTTTTTT. It yields the protein CASSLTGSREKLFF.

The CDR3 nucleotides read TGTGCCAGCAGCCAAGCTGTCACCGGATTACGCAATGAGCAGTTCTTC. Residues: CASSQAVTGLRNEQFF. The chain recombines TRBV4-2 with TRBJ2-1, with unresolved D. This CDR3 region has 16 residues. Germline V gene data show CDR1 as LGHNA and CDR2 as YNFKEQ. Trimming shortened V by 1 base and J by 6 bases, and 16 bases separated the two germline ends.

The chain recombines TRBV30 with TRBJ2-5; 8 nucleotides align to TRBD1. J gave up 2 bases and V 0 bases, and 8 bases lay outside the gene matches. CDR3 size: 16 residues. CDR1 is GTSNPN, CDR2 SVGIG, per germline (reference sequence). The CDR3 reads CAWSVLTGQVQETQYF. Here the CDR3 DNA reads TGTGCCTGGAGTGTACTGACGGGACAGGTACAAGAGACCCAGTACTTC.

The table lists this clone with a few counts. The chain combines TRBV6-5 with TRBJ1-1; D unclear. The CDR3 sequence is 15 residues long. The V end was cut by 0 bases, the J end by 4 bases, with 12 bases between. Germline CDR1 is MNHEY and CDR2 is SVGAGI. The CDR3 sequence is CASSYSFLMSTEAFF. In nucleotides, the CDR3 is TGTGCCAGCAGTTACTCGTTTTTAATGAGCACTGAAGCTTTCTTT.

The rearrangement joins TRBV4-3 to TRBJ2-7, with a weak D call TRBD2 (6 bases). CDR3 size: 16 residues. Deletions cut 0 bases from V and 0 bases from J, with 12 bases between. Germline CDR1 is LGHNA and CDR2 is YSLEER. The CDR3 bases are TGCGCCAGCAGCCAAGATGGAGGGTCGAGCTCCTACGAGCAGTACTTC. The encoded protein is CASSQDGGSSSYEQYF.

CDR3 DNA: TGTGCCAGCAGTTACCGGGACAGGGATTACAATGAGCAGTTCTTC. It is translated as CASSYRDRDYNEQFF. The chain recombines TRBV6-2 or TRBV6-3 with TRBJ2-1; TRBD1 matches 9 bases. The CDR3 runs to 15 residues. The ends lost 2 bases at V and 4 bases at J; junction bases unmatched: 3. CDR1 is MNHEY, CDR2 SVGEGT, per germline.

This chain uses TRBV30 with TRBJ2-1; D gene unclear. V lost 2 bases to trimming and J lost 10 bases, with 9 bases between them. Looked up from germline, CDR1 is GTSNPN and CDR2 is SVGIG (reference sequence). CDR3 length equals 11 residues. Written as DNA, the CDR3 is TGTGCCTGGAGTCCGAGGTTGGAGCAGTTCTTC. This translates into CAWSPRLEQFF.

The genes are TRBV6-2 or TRBV6-3 and TRBJ1-1; weak D call: TRBD1 (6 bases). The germline V and J ends were trimmed by 6 bases and 1 base, with 21 bases remaining between them. The CDR3 is 17 residues long. CDR1 is MNHEY, CDR2 SVGEGT, per germline. CDR3 protein: CASSSLLQGTPNTEAFF. CDR3 DNA: TGTGCCAGCAGCTCATTACTTCAGGGGACCCCGAACACTGAAGCTTTCTTT.

Only a few counts were recorded for this clone. The gene calls are TRBV6-5 and TRBJ1-1; D is unresolved. Trimming took 6 bases from V and 3 from J, leaving 14 bases between them. Germline V gene sequence: CDR1 MNHEY, CDR2 SVGAGI. The CDR3 has 14 residues. The CDR3, as DNA: TGTGCCAGCAGGGTGGGCAGGCGGGACACTGAAGCTTTCTTT. Protein: CASRVGRRDTEAFF.

The J gene is TRBJ1-2, the V gene TRBV28; D call uncertain. V gave up 4 bases and J gave up 0 bases, with 6 bases separating them. The CDR3 extends over 13 amino acids. The V gene's germline CDR1 is MDHEN and CDR2 SYDVKM. CDR3 nucleotides: TGTGCCAGCAGTTCGGATTCTAACTATGGCTACACCTTC. Protein sequence: CASSSDSNYGYTF.

This chain uses TRBV9 with TRBJ2-1; possible D gene TRBD2, 5 bases. Trimming pared 2 bases from V and 6 bases from J, leaving 12 bases between. Per germline, CDR1 SGDLS and CDR2 YYNGEE. The CDR3 consists of 14 residues. The CDR3 protein is CASSVQEASNEQFF. In DNA form, the CDR3 reads TGTGCCAGCAGCGTTCAGGAGGCCTCCAATGAGCAGTTCTTC.

This clone came up a few times. This chain connects TRBV28 to TRBJ1-5; 9 nucleotides agree with TRBD1. Per germline, CDR1 MDHEN and CDR2 SYDVKM. CDR3 length: 16 residues. V was pared by 7 bases and J by 0 bases, with 7 bases of the junction left unmatched. CDR3 sequence (DNA): TGTGCCAGCAACTCCGGGACAGGGCTTAGCAATCAGCCCCAGCATTTT. This translates into CASNSGTGLSNQPQHF.

The chain carries TRBV9 and TRBJ2-1, with D possibly being TRBD2 (6 bases). The CDR3 extends over 15 amino acids. Germline-derived CDR1 and CDR2 are SGDLS and YYNGEE. Between the trimmed V and J ends, which lost 6 bases and 8 bases, there was a span of 21 bases. CDR3 in amino acids: CASTRETTFSDEQFF. In DNA, the CDR3 is TGTGCCAGCACCCGGGAGACGACTTTTAGCGATGAGCAGTTCTTC.

This rearrangement joins TRBV25-1 to TRBJ1-1; D unresolved. CDR1 is MGHDK and CDR2 is SYGVNS in the germline V gene. V lost 6 bases and J lost 0, with 8 bases in between. This CDR3 contains 13 residues. In DNA form, the CDR3 reads TGTGCCAGCAGCCAGGAGCTGAACACTGAAGCTTTCTTT. Translated: CASSQELNTEAFF.

The chain is built from TRBV5-4 and TRBJ2-4, with D possibly being TRBD2 (6 bases). The V gene's germline CDR1 is SGHNT and CDR2 YYREEE (reference sequence). V was clipped by 4 bases and J by 7 bases, with 18 bases between them. This CDR3 is built from 15 residues. The CDR3 loop reads CASSPRGGAGNIQYF. DNA of the CDR3: TGTGCCAGCAGCCCCCGAGGAGGGGCGGGGAACATTCAGTACTTC.

V is TRBV18 and J is TRBJ1-2, with 8 bases identical to TRBD1. This CDR3 contains 14 residues. CDR1 and CDR2 from the germline V gene are KGHSH and LQKENI. V dropped 3 bases and J dropped 4; count of bases not matched to a gene: 4. This CDR3 reads CASSPTGDAYGYTF. CDR3 DNA sequence: TGTGCCAGCTCACCGACAGGGGACGCCTATGGCTACACCTTC.

The genes are TRBV7-9 and TRBJ1-4; possible D gene TRBD1, 5 bases. The CDR3 runs 15 residues. V gave up 4 bases and J gave up 5 bases, with 14 bases separating them. Per the germline V gene, CDR1 is SEHNR and CDR2 is FQNEAQ (reference sequence). CDR3 amino acids: CASSSRDVRNEKLFF. The CDR3 DNA follows: TGTGCCAGCAGCTCCAGGGATGTGAGGAATGAAAAACTGTTTTTT.

This chain uses TRBV13 with TRBJ1-2, with D hard to call. Per germline, CDR1 PRHDT and CDR2 FYEKMQ (reference sequence). CDR3 length equals 16 residues. The V end was cut by 0 bases, the J end by 3 bases, with 14 bases between. CDR3 residues: CASSLGERVVDYGYTF. As DNA, the CDR3 is TGTGCCAGCAGCTTAGGGGAGAGGGTAGTCGACTATGGCTACACCTTC.

The genes are TRBV11-2 and TRBJ1-5; D ambiguous. The V and J ends lost 4 bases and 3 bases respectively, with 4 bases between them. The germline V gene has CDR1 SGHAT and CDR2 FQNNGV. The length of the CDR3 is 12 residues. This chain's CDR3 is CASSSNNQPQHF. The CDR3 DNA follows: TGTGCCAGCAGCTCAAACAATCAGCCCCAGCATTTT.

The chain couples TRBV6-1 to TRBJ1-6; 10 positions match TRBD1. CDR3 size: 13 residues. Germline CDR1 is MNHNS and CDR2 is SASEGT. V was pared by 2 bases and J by 13 bases, with 2 bases of the junction left unmatched. CDR3 region: CASSERTGGPLHF. Written as DNA, the CDR3 is TGTGCCAGCAGTGAACGGACAGGGGGGCCCCTCCACTTT.

This clone was detected only once. The chain employs TRBV20-1 and TRBJ2-7; D unresolved. V lost 3 bases to trimming and J lost 12 bases, with 15 bases between them. Germline V gene sequence: CDR1 DFQATT, CDR2 SNEGSKA (reference sequence). This CDR3 contains 11 residues. In DNA, the CDR3 is TGCAGTGCTAGCCCTGACGTCAATCTGTACTTC. Translating it yields CSASPDVNLYF.